These 10 T cell receptor beta chains originate from one sample sequenced in a study of OX40 agonist ivuxolimab in advanced cancers. Library generation was performed with the immunoSEQ multiplex PCR assay. Imported from immuneACCESS, the table was reduced by TCRdb to in-frame sequences with V and J called. These copies leave out some clones; in studies compared against another copy, an unresolved V gene accounts for under half, and the cause of the remainder is not known. The sample yields 70,000 to 95,000 clones; around 92% were counted once. The ten most abundant clones make up around 0.5% of the sample. The material was CD4+ or CD8+ T cells sorted from blood, obtained in a trial of the OX40 agonist ivuxolimab. Source of these receptors: an adult with an advanced solid tumor such as melanoma, head and neck, liver or kidney cancer.

The J gene is TRBJ2-4, the V gene TRBV4-1; 8 bases map to TRBD2. Germline values: CDR1 MGHRA, CDR2 YSYEKL. This CDR3 has 15 amino acids. V lost 2 bases, J lost 6 bases, and 6 bases stayed unmatched. In DNA form, the CDR3 reads TGCGCCAGCAGCCAAACGGGAGGGCCTGCAAACATTCAGTACTTC. It is translated as CASSQTGGPANIQYF.

V is TRBV6-1 and J is TRBJ1-1; no clear D. Germline V gives CDR1 MNHNS, CDR2 SASEGT. This CDR3 is built from 13 residues. V lost 2 bases and J 4 bases, leaving 8 bases between the germline ends. CDR3 in amino acids: CASSETEATEAFF. For the CDR3, the DNA is TGTGCCAGCAGTGAAACCGAGGCCACTGAAGCTTTCTTT.

V and J are TRBV25-1 and TRBJ2-1, with 11 bases aligning to TRBD2. The germline V gene encodes CDR1 MGHDK and CDR2 SYGVNS. The CDR3 loop spans 13 amino acids. The V segment lost 6 bases and the J segment 6 bases; nucleotides outside the gene matches: 1. The CDR3 loop reads CASRTSGANEQFF. In DNA, the CDR3 is TGTGCCAGCAGGACTAGCGGGGCCAATGAGCAGTTCTTC.

The CDR3 region is CASSQGTLSPLHF. The CDR3 nucleotides read TGTGCCAGCAGCCAGGGTACCTTATCACCCCTCCACTTT. The V call is TRBV4-2, the J call TRBJ1-6; D call uncertain. This CDR3 has 13 amino acids. Germline CDR1 is LGHNA and CDR2 is YNFKEQ. Trimming removed 3 bases at V and 10 bases at J, with 10 bases between.

This clone was picked up one time. The V call is TRBV30, the J call TRBJ1-2; D is perhaps TRBD1 (6 bases). The V and J ends lost 4 bases and 5 bases respectively, with 8 bases between them. This CDR3 has 11 amino acids. From germline, CDR1 is GTSNPN and CDR2 SVGIG (reference sequence). CDR3 in DNA: TGTGCCTGGAAACAGGGATATGGCTACACCTTC. Its translation is CAWKQGYGYTF.

V gene TRBV5-1 combines with J gene TRBJ1-6; D gene ambiguous. The CDR3 totals 14 residues. Trimming shortened V by 0 bases and J by 5 bases, and 6 bases separated the two germline ends. The germline CDR1 and CDR2 sequences are SGHRS and YFSETQ. Here the CDR3 reads CASSLGGNNSPLHF. CDR3 DNA: TGCGCCAGCAGCTTGGGTGGGAATAATTCACCCCTCCACTTT.

This clone has just one count. The chain combines TRBV11-2 with TRBJ2-5; D unclear. Trimming stripped 0 bases from V and 5 bases from J, with 4 bases between. Germline V gives CDR1 SGHAT, CDR2 FQNNGV. The CDR3 contains 12 residues. The CDR3 region is CASSLDRETQYF. CDR3 DNA: TGTGCCAGCAGCTTAGATCGGGAGACCCAGTACTTC.

In DNA, the CDR3 is TGCAGCGTTGGTAACAGGGGTGCAGATACGCAGTATTTT. This sequence encodes CSVGNRGADTQYF. The chain uses TRBV29-1 and TRBJ2-3; TRBD1 matches at 7 bases. Germline CDR1 reads SQVTM; CDR2 reads ANQGSEA. The length of the CDR3 is 13 residues. V shed 4 bases, J shed 4 bases, and the junction held 5 bases outside the gene matches.

This chain links TRBV30 with TRBJ1-5; TRBD1 is a possible D gene (6 bases). V was pared by 2 bases and J by 5 bases, with 10 bases between. The CDR3 is 13 residues long. Germline CDR1 reads GTSNPN; CDR2 reads SVGIG (reference sequence). The CDR3 loop is CAWSPGEDQPQHF. The CDR3 coding sequence is TGTGCCTGGAGTCCAGGGGAGGATCAGCCCCAGCATTTT.

This rearrangement joins TRBV2 to TRBJ1-4, with TRBD1 matching 7 bases. CDR3 length: 14 amino acids. The V gene end was trimmed by 6 bases and the J gene end by 4 bases; junction bases not matched to a gene: 5. Germline CDR1 is SNHLY and CDR2 is FYNNEI. CDR3 residues: CASSGGQNNEKLFF. DNA of the CDR3: TGTGCCAGCAGCGGGGGACAGAATAATGAAAAACTGTTTTTT.